This T cell receptor beta chain was obtained from a study of a mutant IDH1 vaccine in newly diagnosed glioma. Study details: Patients in the study were vaccinated eight times, receiving shots in weeks 1, 3, 5, 7, 11, 15, 19 and 23. Earlier care involved radiotherapy, temozolomide, or both, and the majority received both. Study observations and caveats: Induction of immune responses by the vaccine occurred in 85% to 95% of patients.

Time point reported: week 11, during vaccination. Doses consisted of 300 ug of mutant IDH1 20-mer peptide each, paired with topical imiquimod. The donors had new WHO grade 3 or 4 astrocytomas; these were IDH1-mutant and ATRX-lost. On this clone: Its antigen is currently unknown. A junction end diverges from the germline sequence, so it may reflect a read error.

Germline V CDR1 and CDR2: SSHAT, FNYEAQ (reference sequence). This CDR3 spans 14 amino acids. Only in-frame clones appear in the TCRdb table, and some are missing; sequencing was by immunoSEQ multiplex PCR. The sample lists some 130,000 clones, about four fifths occurring once. The source of this sequence is a man aged 40-49 years with glioma. The specimen comprised PBMCs, sampled from a glioma patient whose treatment included an IDH1 peptide vaccine. The chain uses TRBV7-7 and TRBJ2-3, with 9 nucleotides matching TRBD2. The CDR3 coding sequence is TGTGCTAGCAGCTTAGCGGGGGGCACAGATACGCAGTATTTT. This encodes CASSLAGGTDTQYF.